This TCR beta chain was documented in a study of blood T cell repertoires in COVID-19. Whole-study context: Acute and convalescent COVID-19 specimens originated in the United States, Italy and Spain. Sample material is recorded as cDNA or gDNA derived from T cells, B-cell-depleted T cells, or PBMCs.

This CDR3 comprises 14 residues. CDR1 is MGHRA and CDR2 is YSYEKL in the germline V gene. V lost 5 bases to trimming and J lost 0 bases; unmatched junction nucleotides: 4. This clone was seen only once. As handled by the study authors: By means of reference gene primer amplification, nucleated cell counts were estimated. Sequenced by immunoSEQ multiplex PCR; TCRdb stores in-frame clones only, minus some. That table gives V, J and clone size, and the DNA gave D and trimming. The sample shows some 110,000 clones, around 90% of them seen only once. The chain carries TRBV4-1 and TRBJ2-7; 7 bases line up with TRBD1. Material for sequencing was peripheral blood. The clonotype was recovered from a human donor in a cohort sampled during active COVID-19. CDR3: CASSSDRSSYEQYF. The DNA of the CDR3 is TGCGCCAGCAGCTCGGACAGGAGCTCCTACGAGCAGTACTTC.